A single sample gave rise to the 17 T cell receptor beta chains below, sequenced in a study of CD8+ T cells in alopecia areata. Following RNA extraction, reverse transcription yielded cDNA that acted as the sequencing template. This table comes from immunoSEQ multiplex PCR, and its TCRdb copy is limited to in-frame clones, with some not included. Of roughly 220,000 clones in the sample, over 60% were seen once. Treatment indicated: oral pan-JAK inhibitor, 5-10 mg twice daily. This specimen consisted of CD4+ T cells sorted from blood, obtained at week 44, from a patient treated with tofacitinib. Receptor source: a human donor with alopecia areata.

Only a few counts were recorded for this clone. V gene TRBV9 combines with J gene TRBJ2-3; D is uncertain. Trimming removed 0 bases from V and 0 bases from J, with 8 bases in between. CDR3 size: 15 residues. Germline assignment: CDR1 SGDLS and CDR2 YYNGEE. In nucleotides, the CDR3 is TGTGCCAGCAGCGTAGGGACGGTTAGCACAGATACGCAGTATTTT. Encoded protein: CASSVGTVSTDTQYF.

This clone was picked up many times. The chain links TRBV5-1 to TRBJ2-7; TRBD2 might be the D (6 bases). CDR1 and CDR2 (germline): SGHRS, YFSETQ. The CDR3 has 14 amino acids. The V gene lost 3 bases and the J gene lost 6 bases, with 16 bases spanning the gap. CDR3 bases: TGCGCCAGCAGCTCAATGACTAGTGCAGTCGAGCAGTACTTC. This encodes CASSSMTSAVEQYF.

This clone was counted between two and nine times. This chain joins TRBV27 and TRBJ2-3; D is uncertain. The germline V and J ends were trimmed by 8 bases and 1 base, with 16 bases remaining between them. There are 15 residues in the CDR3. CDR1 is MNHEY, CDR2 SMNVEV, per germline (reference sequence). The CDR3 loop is CASGRNVRGTDTQYF. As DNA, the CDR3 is TGTGCCAGCGGCCGAAATGTTCGGGGCACAGATACGCAGTATTTT.

CDR3 amino acids: CAWSVLEAQATQYF. CDR3 nucleotide sequence: TGTGCCTGGAGTGTACTGGAGGCCCAGGCTACGCAGTATTTT. The V and J genes are TRBV30 and TRBJ2-3, with a possible D match to TRBD2 (5 bases). V dropped 0 bases and J dropped 8 bases, with 15 bases sitting between them. Germline V CDR1 and CDR2: GTSNPN, SVGIG (reference sequence). This CDR3 comprises 14 residues.

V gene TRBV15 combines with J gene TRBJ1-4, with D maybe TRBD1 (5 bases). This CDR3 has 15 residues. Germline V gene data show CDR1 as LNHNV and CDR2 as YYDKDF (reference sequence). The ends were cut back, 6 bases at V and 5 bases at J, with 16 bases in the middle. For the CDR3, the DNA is TGTGCCACCAGGATCGACAGTAACCCGAATGAAAAACTGTTTTTT. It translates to CATRIDSNPNEKLFF.

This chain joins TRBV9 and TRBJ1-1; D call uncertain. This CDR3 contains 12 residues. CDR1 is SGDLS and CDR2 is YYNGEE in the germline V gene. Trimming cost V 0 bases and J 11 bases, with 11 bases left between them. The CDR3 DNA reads TGTGCCAGCAGCGTAGACGGTCAGGCCGCTTTCTTT. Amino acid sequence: CASSVDGQAAFF.

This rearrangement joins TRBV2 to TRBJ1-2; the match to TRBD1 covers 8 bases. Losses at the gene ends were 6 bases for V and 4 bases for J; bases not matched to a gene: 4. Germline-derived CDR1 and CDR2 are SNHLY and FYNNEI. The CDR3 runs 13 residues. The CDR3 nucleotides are TGTGCCAGCAGCTTGACAGGGGCCTATGGCTACACCTTC. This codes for CASSLTGAYGYTF.

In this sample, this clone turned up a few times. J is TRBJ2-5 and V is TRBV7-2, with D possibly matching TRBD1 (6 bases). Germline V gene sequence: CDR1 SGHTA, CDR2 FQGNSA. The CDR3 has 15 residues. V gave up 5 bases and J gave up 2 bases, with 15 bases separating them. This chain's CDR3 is CASSPMTGTQETQYF. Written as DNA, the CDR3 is TGTGCCAGCAGCCCGATGACCGGGACACAAGAGACCCAGTACTTC.

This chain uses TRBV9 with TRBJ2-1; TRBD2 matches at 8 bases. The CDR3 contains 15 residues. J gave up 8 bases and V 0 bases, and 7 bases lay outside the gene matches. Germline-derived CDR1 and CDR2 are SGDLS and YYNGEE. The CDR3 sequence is CASSVGVAGSDEQFF. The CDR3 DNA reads TGTGCCAGCAGCGTAGGGGTAGCGGGGTCAGATGAGCAGTTCTTC.

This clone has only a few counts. CDR3 protein: CASSQFNLPGQGKANEKLFF. The CDR3 DNA reads TGCGCCAGCAGTCAATTCAACCTCCCGGGACAGGGGAAAGCTAATGAAAAACTGTTTTTT. The chain links TRBV23-1 to TRBJ1-4; 10 nucleotides line up with TRBD1. TRBV23-1 is sorted into the ORF group, with uncertain function. Germline trimming cut 1 base from V and 3 bases from J; bases unmatched to any gene: 14. The CDR3 covers 20 residues.

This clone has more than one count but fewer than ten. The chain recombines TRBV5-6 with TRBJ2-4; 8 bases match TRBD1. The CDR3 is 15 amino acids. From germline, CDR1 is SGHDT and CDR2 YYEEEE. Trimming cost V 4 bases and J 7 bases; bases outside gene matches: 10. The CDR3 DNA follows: TGTGCCAGCAGCGCGACAGGGGTTCCGGGGAACATTCAGTACTTC. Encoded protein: CASSATGVPGNIQYF.

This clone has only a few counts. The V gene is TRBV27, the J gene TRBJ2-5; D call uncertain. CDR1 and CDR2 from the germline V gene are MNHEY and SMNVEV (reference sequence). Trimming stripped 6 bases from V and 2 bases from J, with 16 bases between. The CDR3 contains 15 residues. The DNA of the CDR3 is TGTGCCAGCAGACTCCGGGCCCTCGGGCAAGAGACCCAGTACTTC. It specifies CASRLRALGQETQYF.

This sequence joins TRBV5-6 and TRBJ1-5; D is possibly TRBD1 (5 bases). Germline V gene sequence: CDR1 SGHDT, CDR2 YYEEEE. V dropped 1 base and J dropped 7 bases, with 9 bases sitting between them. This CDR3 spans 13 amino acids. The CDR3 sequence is CASSLFGAQPQHF. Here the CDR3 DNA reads TGTGCCAGCAGCTTGTTCGGGGCCCAGCCCCAGCATTTT.

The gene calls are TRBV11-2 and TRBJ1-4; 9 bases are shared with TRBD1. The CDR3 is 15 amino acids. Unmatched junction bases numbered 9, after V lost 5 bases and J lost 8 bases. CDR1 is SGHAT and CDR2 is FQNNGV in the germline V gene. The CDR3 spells CASSVAGTGSEKLFF. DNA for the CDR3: TGTGCCAGCAGCGTTGCCGGGACAGGGAGCGAAAAACTGTTTTTT. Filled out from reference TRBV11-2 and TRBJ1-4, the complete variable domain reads EAGVAQSPRYKIIEKRQSVAFWCNPISGHATLYWYQQILGQGPKLLIQFQNNGVVDDSQLPKDRFSAERLKGVDSTLKIQPAKLEDSAVYLCASSVAGTGSEKLFFGSGTQLSVL.

The CDR3 DNA follows: TGTGCCAGCAGCGGGGGGAGGGAGCCGACCTACGAGCAGTACTTC. Translating it yields CASSGGREPTYEQYF. The V and J genes are TRBV9 and TRBJ2-7; 7 bases align to TRBD2. CDR1 and CDR2 (germline): SGDLS, YYNGEE. The V segment lost 3 bases and the J segment 2 bases; nucleotides outside the gene matches: 8. This CDR3 comprises 15 residues.

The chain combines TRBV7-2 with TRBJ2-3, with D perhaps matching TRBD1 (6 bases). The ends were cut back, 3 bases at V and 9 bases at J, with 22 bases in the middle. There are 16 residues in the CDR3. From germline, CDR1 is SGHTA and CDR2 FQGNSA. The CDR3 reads CASSLTGGGGTRTQYF. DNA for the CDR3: TGTGCCAGCAGCTTGACAGGTGGTGGTGGGACACGAACGCAGTATTTT.

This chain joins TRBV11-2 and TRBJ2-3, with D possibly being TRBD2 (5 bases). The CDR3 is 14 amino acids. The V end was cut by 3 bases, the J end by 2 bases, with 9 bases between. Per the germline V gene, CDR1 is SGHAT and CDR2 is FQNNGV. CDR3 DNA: TGTGCCAGCAGCTTCGGCGGGTTCACAGATACGCAGTATTTT. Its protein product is CASSFGGFTDTQYF.